Listed below are T cell receptor beta chains from one sample, sequenced in a study of blood T cell repertoires in COVID-19. Assay: immunoSEQ multiplex PCR; the TCRdb copy retains only in-frame clones and omits some. The table records some 140,000 clones, about 76% of them present only once. The sequenced sample consisted of peripheral blood. Every receptor here comes from a man older than 75 with acute or convalescent COVID-19. Both conserved end residues are part of each CDR3. The D gene is left open where the match is weak. Only part of the rows carry a size: once, few, many, or a class if the clone is expanded.

TRBJ1-2 | TRBV19 | NA | NA | CASKGGDYGYTF | TGTGCCAGTAAGGGAGGGGACTATGGCTACACCTTC
TRBJ2-7 | TRBV4-1 | many | TRBD2 | CASSPNLGLAAYEQYF | TGCGCCAGCAGCCCTAACCTTGGACTAGCGGCCTACGAGCAGTACTTC
TRBJ2-1 | TRBV13 | NA | TRBD2 | CASSLLGAGGQNEQFF | TGTGCCAGCAGCTTATTAGGAGCGGGGGGGCAGAATGAGCAGTTCTTC
TRBJ1-1 | TRBV5-4 | NA | NA | CASGRTAMEGNTEAFF | TGTGCCAGCGGGAGGACGGCAATGGAAGGGAACACTGAAGCTTTCTTT
TRBJ1-2 | TRBV2 | NA | TRBD1 | CASSIGTGGTYGYTF | TGTGCCAGCAGTATAGGTACAGGGGGAACCTATGGCTACACCTTC
TRBJ1-2 | TRBV18 | NA | TRBD1 | CASSNQGEANYGYTF | TGTGCCAGCTCAAACCAGGGGGAAGCTAACTATGGCTACACCTTC
TRBJ2-3 | TRBV4-2 | NA | NA | CASSQRADTQYF | TGTGCCAGCAGCCAGAGAGCAGATACGCAGTATTTT
TRBJ2-7 | TRBV5-1 | few | TRBD1 | CASSGGTGGQYF | TGCGCCAGCAGCGGCGGGACAGGGGGGCAGTACTTC
TRBJ2-7 | TRBV3-1/TRBV3-2 | NA | NA | CASSQSSVSSYEQYF | TGTGCCAGCAGCCAATCTAGCGTCAGCTCCTACGAGCAGTACTTC
TRBJ2-3 | TRBV28 | NA | NA | CASNKDRKSTDTQYF | TGTGCCAGCAACAAAGACAGGAAGAGCACAGATACGCAGTATTTT
TRBJ2-1 | TRBV18 | NA | NA | CASSPQGYNEQFF | TGTGCCAGCTCACCACAGGGGTACAATGAGCAGTTCTTC
TRBJ1-2 | TRBV6-2/TRBV6-3 | NA | TRBD1 | CASSPGTGTYGYTF | TGTGCCAGCAGTCCGGGGACAGGGACCTATGGCTACACCTTC
TRBJ1-2 | TRBV30 | NA | NA | CAWSVEWAAAGGYTF | TGTGCCTGGAGTGTAGAGTGGGCAGCCGCTGGCGGCTACACCTTC
TRBJ1-5 | TRBV19 | NA | TRBD1 | CASSTYRGRDQPQHF | TGTGCCAGTAGTACTTACAGGGGTAGGGATCAGCCCCAGCATTTT
TRBJ1-1 | TRBV19 | NA | TRBD1 | CASSPTGDTEAFF | TGTGCCAGTAGTCCCACAGGGGACACTGAAGCTTTCTTT
TRBJ2-1 | TRBV5-1 | NA | NA | CASSLLGTEYNEQFF | TGCGCCAGCAGCTTGTTAGGGACTGAATACAATGAGCAGTTCTTC
TRBJ2-7 | TRBV18 | NA | NA | CASSPEIEQYF | TGTGCCAGCTCACCGGAGATCGAGCAGTACTTC
TRBJ2-6 | TRBV6-1 | NA | NA | CASSEGRGSGANVLTF | TGTGCCAGCAGTGAAGGTAGAGGGTCTGGGGCCAACGTCCTGACTTTC
TRBJ1-1 | TRBV6-5 | NA | NA | CASIPPGGLGTEAFF | TGTGCCAGCATCCCCCCGGGGGGCTTGGGCACTGAAGCTTTCTTT
TRBJ1-2 | TRBV6-2/TRBV6-3 | NA | NA | CASSIQGSYGYTF | TGTGCCAGCAGTATCCAGGGGTCCTATGGCTACACCTTC
TRBJ2-3 | TRBV5-6 | NA | NA | CASSLMVGQGPTDTQYF | TGTGCCAGCAGCTTGATGGTTGGGCAGGGTCCCACAGATACGCAGTATTTT
TRBJ2-3 | TRBV7-8 | NA | NA | CASSSWGGGLATDTQYF | TGTGCCAGCAGCTCTTGGGGAGGGGGACTGGCCACAGATACGCAGTATTTT
TRBJ1-6 | TRBV3-1/TRBV3-2 | NA | TRBD1 | CASSRGTGHNSPLHF | TGTGCCAGCAGCCGTGGGACAGGGCATAATTCACCCCTCCACTTT
TRBJ2-3 | TRBV20-1 | NA | TRBD2 | CSASSGLAEGTDTQYF | TGCAGTGCTAGTTCGGGACTAGCGGAGGGAACAGATACGCAGTATTTT
TRBJ2-1 | TRBV7-2 | NA | TRBD2 | CASSPRTSGVNEQFF | TGTGCCAGCAGCCCCAGGACTAGCGGGGTCAATGAGCAGTTCTTC
TRBJ1-4 | TRBV6-6 | NA | NA | CAIQDSATNEKLFF | TGTGCCATCCAGGACTCAGCAACTAATGAAAAACTGTTTTTT
TRBJ2-5 | TRBV6-5 | NA | TRBD1 | CASSRGTVQETQYF | TGTGCCAGCAGCCGTGGGACAGTCCAAGAGACCCAGTACTTC
TRBJ1-2 | TRBV28 | NA | NA | CASSLFPLGTSNGYTF | TGTGCCAGCAGTTTATTCCCATTGGGCACCTCCAATGGCTACACCTTC
TRBJ2-2 | TRBV27 | NA | NA | CASSLFRTTNTGELFF | TGTGCCAGCAGTTTATTCAGGACAACGAACACCGGGGAGCTGTTTTTT
TRBJ2-1 | TRBV2 | NA | NA | CASKTGRLGNEQFF | TGTGCCAGCAAGACTGGAAGGCTAGGTAATGAGCAGTTCTTC
TRBJ2-7 | TRBV10-3 | NA | TRBD1 | CAISEDRGHEQYF | TGTGCCATCAGTGAGGATAGGGGGCACGAGCAGTACTTC
TRBJ2-2 | TRBV5-1 | NA | NA | CASSKTGNTGELFF | TGCGCCAGCAGCAAGACAGGGAACACCGGGGAGCTGTTTTTT
TRBJ2-3 | TRBV3-1/TRBV3-2 | few | TRBD2 | CASSLEAPLAGGPNTQYF | TGTGCCAGCAGCCTCGAAGCCCCACTAGCGGGGGGGCCGAATACGCAGTATTTT
TRBJ2-5 | TRBV5-1 | once | TRBD2 | CASSLRGTKETQYF | TGCGCCAGCAGCTTGCGGGGGACTAAAGAGACCCAGTACTTC
TRBJ2-1 | TRBV5-1 | NA | TRBD1 | CASSLAGTGVYEQFF | TGCGCCAGCAGCTTGGCCGGGACAGGGGTTTACGAGCAGTTCTTC
TRBJ1-4 | TRBV7-9 | NA | NA | CASSPDRPRNEKLFF | TGTGCCAGCAGCCCGGACAGACCTCGCAATGAAAAACTGTTTTTT
TRBJ2-3 | TRBV5-1 | NA | NA | CASSPRGGTDTQYF | TGCGCCAGCAGCCCGAGAGGGGGAACAGATACGCAGTATTTT
TRBJ2-1 | TRBV7-3 | NA | TRBD2 | CASSPRTSGRDEQFF | TGTGCCAGCAGCCCAAGGACTAGCGGGAGAGATGAGCAGTTCTTC
TRBJ1-1 | TRBV14 | NA | NA | CASSQGRGAVHTEAFF | TGTGCCAGCAGCCAAGGCAGGGGCGCCGTGCACACTGAAGCTTTCTTT
TRBJ2-5 | TRBV5-6 | few | TRBD1 | CASSWTGPKRTQYF | TGTGCCAGCAGCTGGACAGGGCCCAAGAGAACCCAGTACTTC
TRBJ2-1 | TRBV7-9 | once | NA | CASSLTASNNEQFF | TGTGCCAGCAGCTTAACAGCCAGCAACAATGAGCAGTTCTTC
TRBJ2-5 | TRBV7-9 | NA | NA | CASSLGRQVQETQYF | TGTGCCAGCAGCTTAGGTCGGCAGGTCCAAGAGACCCAGTACTTC
TRBJ1-5 | TRBV5-1 | NA | NA | CASSLGSGNGNQPQHF | TGCGCCAGCAGCTTGGGATCCGGGAATGGCAATCAGCCCCAGCATTTT
TRBJ1-1 | TRBV4-1 | few | NA | CASRKGGGYTEAFF | TGCGCCAGCAGGAAAGGGGGGGGCTACACTGAAGCTTTCTTT
TRBJ1-4 | TRBV19 | NA | NA | CASRRDVATNEKLFF | TGTGCCAGTCGGAGGGACGTTGCAACTAATGAAAAACTGTTTTTT
TRBJ2-7 | TRBV27 | few | NA | CASSRGAGMNEQYF | TGTGCCAGCAGTCGGGGGGCAGGTATGAACGAGCAGTACTTC
TRBJ2-7 | TRBV7-2 | once | NA | CASSLRGGGAYEQYF | TGTGCCAGCAGCTTACGCGGGGGCGGGGCCTACGAGCAGTACTTC
TRBJ2-5 | TRBV5-1 | once | TRBD2 | CASARLAGVQETQYF | TGCGCCAGCGCCCGACTAGCGGGGGTCCAAGAGACCCAGTACTTC
TRBJ2-1 | TRBV5-4 | NA | NA | CASSIQGSYNEQFF | TGTGCCAGCAGTATCCAGGGATCCTACAATGAGCAGTTCTTC
TRBJ2-7 | TRBV5-5 | NA | NA | CASSLAQGTYEQYF | TGTGCCAGCAGCTTGGCCCAGGGAACCTACGAGCAGTACTTC